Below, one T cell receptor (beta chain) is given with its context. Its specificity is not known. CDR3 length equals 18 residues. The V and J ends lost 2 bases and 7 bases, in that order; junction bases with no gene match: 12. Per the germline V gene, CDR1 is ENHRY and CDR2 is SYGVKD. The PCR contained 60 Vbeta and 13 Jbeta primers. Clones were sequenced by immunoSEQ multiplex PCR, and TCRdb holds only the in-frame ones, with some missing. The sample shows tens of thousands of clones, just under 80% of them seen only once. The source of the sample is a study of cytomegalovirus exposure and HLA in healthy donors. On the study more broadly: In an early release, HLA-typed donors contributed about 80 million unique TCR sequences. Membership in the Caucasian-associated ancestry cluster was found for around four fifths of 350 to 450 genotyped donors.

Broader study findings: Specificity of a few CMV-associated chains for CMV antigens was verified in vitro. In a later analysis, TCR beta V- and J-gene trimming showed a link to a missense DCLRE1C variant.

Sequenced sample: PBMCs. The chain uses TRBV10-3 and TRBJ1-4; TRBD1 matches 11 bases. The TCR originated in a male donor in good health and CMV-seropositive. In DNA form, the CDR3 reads TGTGCCATCAGTGAGACCGGGACAGGGGGGGTAAGGCGTGAAAAACTGTTTTTT. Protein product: CAISETGTGGVRREKLFF.